This is a list of T cell receptor beta chains from one sample in a study of cytomegalovirus exposure and HLA in healthy donors. Using immunoSEQ multiplex PCR, the repertoire was profiled, and TCRdb retains in-frame clones only, with some absent. The listing contains 110,000 to 150,000 clones. Specimen: PBMCs. The receptors stem from a man aged 35 to 55 in good health and CMV-seronegative. Both conserved end residues are part of each CDR3. Fields, in order: D gene, V gene, J gene, CDR3 DNA, CDR3 protein. The D gene is left open where the match is weak.

>NA|TRBV29-1|TRBJ2-3
TGCAGCGTTAGCGGTCCCACTGGGCAGGCCGGCACAGATACGCAGTATTTT
CSVSGPTGQAGTDTQYF
>TRBD2|TRBV9|TRBJ2-3
TGTGCCAGCAGCGCCGGGACTAGCGTGGATACGCAGTATTTT
CASSAGTSVDTQYF
>TRBD2|TRBV9|TRBJ2-3
TGTGCCAGCAGCGATTTTTTAGCGGGGCCCACAGATACGCAGTATTTT
CASSDFLAGPTDTQYF
>TRBD1|TRBV19|TRBJ1-5
TGTGCCAGTAGTGTCCCCTACGGGACAGGGTTACAGCCCCAGCATTTT
CASSVPYGTGLQPQHF
>TRBD1|TRBV4-3|TRBJ1-4
TGCGCCAGCGCGGACAGGGGAGATGAAAAACTGTTTTTT
CASADRGDEKLFF
>NA|TRBV28|TRBJ1-2
TGTGCCAGCAGTTTATGGTTCCGGGGGGCTAATGGCTACACCTTC
CASSLWFRGANGYTF
>TRBD1|TRBV7-2|TRBJ1-6
TGTGCCAGCAGCCCCCATGCAGGGGGCGTCACACCCCTCCACTTT
CASSPHAGGVTPLHF
>NA|TRBV6-1|TRBJ1-1
TGTGCCACCTCAATACTTAGACAGAATGAAGCTTTCTTT
CATSILRQNEAFF
>NA|TRBV6-1|TRBJ2-7
TGTGCCAGCAGTGTAGTTCAGGGAAGGCTATCACCCTACGAGCAGTACTTC
CASSVVQGRLSPYEQYF
>NA|TRBV5-1|TRBJ1-2
TGCGCCAGCAGCGGAGACGGTGATAACTATGGCTACACCTTC
CASSGDGDNYGYTF
>TRBD1|TRBV4-1|TRBJ1-4
TGCGCCAGCAGCCCGGGACAGGTAGATAATGAAAAACTGTTTTTT
CASSPGQVDNEKLFF
>NA|TRBV19|TRBJ2-7
TGTGCCAGTAGTATTTCAGGGGCCTTTACCTCCTACGAGCAGTACTTC
CASSISGAFTSYEQYF
>TRBD1|TRBV5-6|TRBJ2-2
TGTGCCAGCAGCCCGGACAGGTCAGGCGGGGAGCTGTTTTTT
CASSPDRSGGELFF
>NA|TRBV7-2|TRBJ2-5
TGTGCCAGCAGCTTAGCGGAGGGTCCTCTGGGGGAGACCCAGTACTTC
CASSLAEGPLGETQYF
>NA|TRBV18|TRBJ1-5
TGTGCCAGCTCACCAAACGGGGGGCTTCAGCCCCAGCATTTT
CASSPNGGLQPQHF
>TRBD2|TRBV6-1|TRBJ2-1
TGTGCCAGCACATGGGGGGGCTACAATGAGCAGTTCTTC
CASTWGGYNEQFF